The 14 T cell receptor beta chains below were found in one sample sequenced in a study of T cells in Graves' hyperthyroidism and ophthalmopathy. Regions amplified from RNA transcripts were the TCR beta CDR3 regions. RT-PCR in the first round (using the HTBI primer set) targeted the TCR CDR3. TCRdb re-called the multiplex PCR reads with MiXCR, one entry per CDR3 protein. The sample includes hundreds of thousands of distinct CDR3 sequences, about a fifth of them seen just once. The sequenced sample consisted of blood. All receptors derive from a man between 25 and 39 years old with Graves' ophthalmopathy.

The chain has TRBV6-1 and TRBJ2-7; 7 bases match TRBD1. V lost 8 bases to trimming and J lost 4 bases; unmatched junction nucleotides: 8. CDR1 and CDR2 from the germline V gene are MNHNS and SASEGT. The CDR3 sequence is 13 residues long. The CDR3 DNA reads TGTGCCAGCCAGTACAGGGGAATATACGAGCAGTACTTC. This codes for CASQYRGIYEQYF.

This clonotype was observed at least ten times. This chain links TRBV5-1 with TRBJ2-1; 9 bases align to TRBD2. Losses at the gene ends were 5 bases for V and 1 base for J; bases not matched to a gene: 4. The CDR3 extends over 15 amino acids. Germline CDR1 reads SGHRS; CDR2 reads YFSETQ. Here the CDR3 reads CASSPLAGSYNEQFF. The CDR3 DNA reads as TGCGCCAGCAGTCCTCTAGCGGGATCCTACAATGAGCAGTTCTTC.

V usage is TRBV7-2 and J usage is TRBJ2-1; 7 bases agree with TRBD2. The junction had 8 bases not matched to a gene; V was cut back by 1 base and J by 8 bases. This CDR3 has 15 amino acids. The germline V gene encodes CDR1 SGHTA and CDR2 FQGNSA. The CDR3 DNA is TGTGCCAGCAGCTTAGAGGGACTAATGCAGGATGAGCAGTTCTTC. It yields the protein CASSLEGLMQDEQFF. Looking up the rest from reference TRBV7-2 and TRBJ2-1 gives the full variable domain: GAGVSQSPSNKVTEKGKDVELRCDPISGHTALYWYRQSLGQGLEFLIYFQGNSAPDKSGLPSDRFSAERTGGSVSTLTIQRTQQEDSAVYLCASSLEGLMQDEQFFGPGTRLTVL.

In regard to this clonotype: A read error may produce the germline difference seen at one junction end. This chain links TRBV20-1 with TRBJ2-1, with a weak D call TRBD2 (5 bases). CDR1 and CDR2 from the germline V gene are DFQATT and SNEGSKA (reference sequence). The CDR3 is 11 amino acids. CDR3 nucleotide sequence: TGCAGTGCTCCCCGGGAAAATGAGCAGTCCTTC. Amino acid sequence: CSAPRENEQSF.

This clonotype appeared once. The V and J genes are TRBV11-2 and TRBJ2-7; possibly TRBD1 or TRBD2 for D (5 bases each). This CDR3 has 12 residues. Trimming took 5 bases from V and 7 from J, leaving 12 bases between them. CDR1 and CDR2 (germline): SGHAT, FQNNGV. CDR3 bases: TGTGCCAGCAGCCACGAGAGGGGAGAGCAGTACTTC. Amino acid sequence: CASSHERGEQYF.

This clonotype was counted a few times. The chain carries TRBV5-6 and TRBJ1-2; TRBD1 matches at 7 bases. The CDR3 covers 14 residues. V lost 2 bases and J lost 6; bases outside the gene matches: 7. Germline values: CDR1 SGHDT, CDR2 YYEEEE. The CDR3 protein is CASSLNRGWHGYTF. CDR3 DNA: TGTGCCAGCAGCTTAAACAGGGGATGGCATGGCTACACCTTC.

The V call is TRBV7-9, the J call TRBJ2-1; TRBD2 matches 8 bases. Per germline, CDR1 SEHNR and CDR2 FQNEAQ (reference sequence). The CDR3 contains 18 residues. J was trimmed by 2 bases and V by 4 bases; bases with no gene match: 13. CDR3 bases: TGTGCCAGCAGCTCACCCCGTTTCCGGGAGGGCACCTACAATGAGCAGTTCTTC. This encodes CASSSPRFREGTYNEQFF.

The J gene is TRBJ2-3, the V gene TRBV27; 10 bases line up with TRBD2. The V segment lost 4 bases and the J segment 9 bases; nucleotides outside the gene matches: 1. Germline CDR1 MNHEY, CDR2 SMNVEV (reference sequence). This CDR3 region has 12 residues. This CDR3 is CASSSAGGTQYF. In DNA form, the CDR3 reads TGTGCCAGCAGTTCAGCGGGAGGGACGCAGTATTTT.

This clonotype showed up just a few times. This chain joins TRBV7-9 and TRBJ1-5; TRBD1 is a possible D gene (6 bases). The germline V and J ends were trimmed by 5 bases and 2 bases, with 13 bases remaining between them. Germline-derived CDR1 and CDR2 are SEHNR and FQNEAQ (reference sequence). This CDR3 is 15 amino acids long. CDR3 sequence: CASSETGIRNQPQHF. CDR3 bases: TGTGCCAGCAGCGAGACAGGCATTCGCAATCAGCCCCAGCATTTT.

This clonotype was detected a few times. V is TRBV7-2 and J is TRBJ2-2, with D possibly being TRBD1 or TRBD2 (5 bases each). This CDR3 has 16 amino acids. V was pared by 0 bases and J by 4 bases, with 12 bases between. In germline, CDR1 is SGHTA, CDR2 FQGNSA. In nucleotides, the CDR3 is TGTGCCAGCAGCTTAGCGCTGCTGAGGGGCACCGGGGAGCTGTTTTTT. Residues: CASSLALLRGTGELFF. Full variable domain (remainder filled in from reference TRBV7-2 and TRBJ2-2): GAGVSQSPSNKVTEKGKDVELRCDPISGHTALYWYRQSLGQGLEFLIYFQGNSAPDKSGLPSDRFSAERTGGSVSTLTIQRTQQEDSAVYLCASSLALLRGTGELFFGEGSRLTVL.

In this sample, this clonotype turned up a few times. The chain recombines TRBV28 with TRBJ2-7; TRBD1 aligns across 9 bases. Germline values: CDR1 MDHEN, CDR2 SYDVKM. Trimming at V came to 2 bases and at J to 1 base, leaving 3 bases not matched to a gene. The CDR3 has 15 residues. This CDR3 is CASSLGDRESYEQYF. Written as DNA, the CDR3 is TGTGCCAGCAGTTTAGGGGACAGGGAGTCCTACGAGCAGTACTTC.

Notes on this clonotype: A read error may explain this, as a much larger clone is one base away. The chain employs TRBV3-1 and TRBJ2-5; 8 nucleotides agree with TRBD1. CDR3 length equals 15 residues. Germline trimming cut 11 bases from V and 4 bases from J; bases unmatched to any gene: 15. Germline values: CDR1 LGHDT, CDR2 YNNKEL (reference sequence). As DNA, the CDR3 is TGTGCCGGCACCACGGGACAGGTAGTATCAGAGACCCAGTACTTC. Amino acid sequence: CAGTTGQVVSETQYF.

At least ten counts were recorded for this clonotype. The chain uses TRBV7-2 and TRBJ2-5; D might be TRBD2 (5 bases). Germline V gene data show CDR1 as SGHTA and CDR2 as FQGNSA. V shed 0 bases and J shed 1 base, with 6 bases lying between them. CDR3 length: 14 residues. CDR3 coding DNA: TGTGCCAGCAGCTTAGCCGGACTCCAAGAGACCCAGTACTTC. Translated, it gives CASSLAGLQETQYF.

This clonotype was counted between two and nine times. The rearrangement uses TRBV4-1 and TRBJ1-1; TRBD1 might be the D (6 bases). V was cut by 3 bases and J by 1 base, with 15 bases left in between. This CDR3 has 16 amino acids. CDR1 and CDR2 (germline): MGHRA, YSYEKL. CDR3: CASSQGWGRGNTEAFF. The CDR3, as DNA: TGCGCCAGCAGCCAGGGGTGGGGGCGGGGGAACACTGAAGCTTTCTTT.